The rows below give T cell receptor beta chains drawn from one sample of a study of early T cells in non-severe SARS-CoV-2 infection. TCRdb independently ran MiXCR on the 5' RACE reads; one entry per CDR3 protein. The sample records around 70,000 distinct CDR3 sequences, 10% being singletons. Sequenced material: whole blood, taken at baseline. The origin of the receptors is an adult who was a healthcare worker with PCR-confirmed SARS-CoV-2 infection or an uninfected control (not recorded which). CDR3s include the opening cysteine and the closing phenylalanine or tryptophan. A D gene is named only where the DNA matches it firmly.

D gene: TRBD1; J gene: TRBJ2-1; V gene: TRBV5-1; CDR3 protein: CASSGQGLDEQFF
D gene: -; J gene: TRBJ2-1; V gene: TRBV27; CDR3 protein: CASSSERPYNEQFF
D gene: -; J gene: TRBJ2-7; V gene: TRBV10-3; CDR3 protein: CAISGGTYEQYF
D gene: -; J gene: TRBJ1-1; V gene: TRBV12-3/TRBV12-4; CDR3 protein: CASSTNAGLNTEAFF
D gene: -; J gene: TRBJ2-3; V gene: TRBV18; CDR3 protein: CASSPNRLDTDTQYF
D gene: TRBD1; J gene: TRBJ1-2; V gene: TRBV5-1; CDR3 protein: CASSLVGTGSGYTF
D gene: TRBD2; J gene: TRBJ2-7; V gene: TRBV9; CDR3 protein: CASSPSPFAGGPREQYF
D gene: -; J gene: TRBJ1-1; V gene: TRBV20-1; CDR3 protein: CSARTASNTEAFF
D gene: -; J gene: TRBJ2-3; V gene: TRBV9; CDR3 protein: CASSVSPLNVGDTQYF
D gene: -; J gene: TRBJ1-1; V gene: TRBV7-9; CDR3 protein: CASSLDVGGYTEAFF
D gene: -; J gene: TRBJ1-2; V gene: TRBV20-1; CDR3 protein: CSVRGGVNYGYTF
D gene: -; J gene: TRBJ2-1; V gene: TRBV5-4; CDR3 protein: CASSFSGGVSYNEQFF
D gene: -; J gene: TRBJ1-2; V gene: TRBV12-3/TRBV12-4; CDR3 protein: CASVQDNYGYTF
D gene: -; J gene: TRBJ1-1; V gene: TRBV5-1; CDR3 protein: CASSYDLNTEAFF
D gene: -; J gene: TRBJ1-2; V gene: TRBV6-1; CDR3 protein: CASSPPPWTVNYGYTF
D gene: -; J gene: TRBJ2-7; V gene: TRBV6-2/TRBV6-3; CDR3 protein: CASSSRTVFEQYF
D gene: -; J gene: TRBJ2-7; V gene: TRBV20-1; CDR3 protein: CSHQRGAYEQYF
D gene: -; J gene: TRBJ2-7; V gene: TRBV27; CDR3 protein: CASRPRTGRDEQYF
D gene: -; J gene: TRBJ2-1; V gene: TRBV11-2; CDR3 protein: CASSLDQFEQFF
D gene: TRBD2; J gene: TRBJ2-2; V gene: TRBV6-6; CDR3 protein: CASSKTPKTSGISNTGELFF
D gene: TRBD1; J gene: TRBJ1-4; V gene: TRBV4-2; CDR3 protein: CASSQGQGNNEKLFF
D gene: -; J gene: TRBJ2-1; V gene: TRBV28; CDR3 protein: CASSLSPTGWNEQFF
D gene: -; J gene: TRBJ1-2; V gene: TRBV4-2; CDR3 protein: CASSQERTANYGYTF
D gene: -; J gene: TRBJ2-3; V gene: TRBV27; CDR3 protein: CASSLFSPIVDTQYF
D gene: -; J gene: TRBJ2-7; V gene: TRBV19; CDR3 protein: CASSVGYSYEQYF
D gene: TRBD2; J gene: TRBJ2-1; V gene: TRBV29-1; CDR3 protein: CSVIAGISYNEQFF
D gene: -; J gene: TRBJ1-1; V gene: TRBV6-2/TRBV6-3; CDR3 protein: CASSKKNTEAFF
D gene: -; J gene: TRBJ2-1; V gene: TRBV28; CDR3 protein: CASSLAAVEQFF
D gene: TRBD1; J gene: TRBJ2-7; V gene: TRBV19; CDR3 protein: CASSNARDRVHEQYF
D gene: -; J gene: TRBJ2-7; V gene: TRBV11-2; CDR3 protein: CASTGGDGVPYEQYF
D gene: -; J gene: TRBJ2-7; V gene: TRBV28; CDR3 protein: CASTSFPGDEQYF
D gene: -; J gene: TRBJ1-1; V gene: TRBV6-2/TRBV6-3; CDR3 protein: CASSYDNRKNTEAFF
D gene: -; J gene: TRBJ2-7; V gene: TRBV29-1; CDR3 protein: CSVVIRGDEQYF
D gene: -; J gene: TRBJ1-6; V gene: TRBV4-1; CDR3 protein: CASSQDRTGANSPLHF
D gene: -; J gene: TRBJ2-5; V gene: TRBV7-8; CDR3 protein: CASSLGPHTRKTQYF
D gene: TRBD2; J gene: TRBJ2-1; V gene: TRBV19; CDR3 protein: CASSIMATVVAGGNEQFF
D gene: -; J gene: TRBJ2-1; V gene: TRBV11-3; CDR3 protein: CASSPGGRNEQFF
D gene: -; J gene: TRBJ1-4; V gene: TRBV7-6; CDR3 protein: CASSPRAPREKLFF
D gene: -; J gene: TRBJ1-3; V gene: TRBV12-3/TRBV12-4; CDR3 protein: CASSFSGLSGNTIYF
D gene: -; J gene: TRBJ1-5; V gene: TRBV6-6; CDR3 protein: CASSYGGSNHYQPQHF
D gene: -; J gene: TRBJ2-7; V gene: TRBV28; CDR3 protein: CASSDSISYEQYF
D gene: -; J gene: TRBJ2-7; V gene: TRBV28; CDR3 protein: CASTPMGGRAYEQYF
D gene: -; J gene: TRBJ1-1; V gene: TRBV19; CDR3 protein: CASTLIRKGRLGGTEAFF
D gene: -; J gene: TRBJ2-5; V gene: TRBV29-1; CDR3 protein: CSVEVGHPQETQYF
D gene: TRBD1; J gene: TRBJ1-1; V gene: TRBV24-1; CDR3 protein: CATRDRRNTEAFF
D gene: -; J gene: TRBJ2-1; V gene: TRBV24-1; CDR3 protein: CATGDLRGLYNEQFF